These T cell receptor beta chains were read from a single sample in a study of T cell repertoires in cytomegalovirus infection. These receptors lack a known antigen. One entry per CDR3 protein results from TCRdb running MiXCR on the reads. The data hold approximately 600,000 distinct CDR3 sequences, with 40% observed a single time. This specimen consisted of cultured PBMCs, obtained from culture after CMV antigen stimulation. These receptors all stem from a human donor in good health (CMV status not recorded). Some clones in this sample may be carry-over from other donors' samples. Each CDR3 is given without its conserved first and last residue. D genes are given only for firm matches.

V gene: TRBV7-2
J gene: TRBJ2-1
D gene: TRBD1
CDR3 protein: ASSRGQGAISGNEQF

V gene: TRBV19
J gene: TRBJ1-2
D gene: TRBD1
CDR3 protein: ASGSIGGSGDGYT

V gene: TRBV10-3
J gene: TRBJ2-7
D gene: NA
CDR3 protein: AISDHLTLYEQY

V gene: TRBV7-2
J gene: TRBJ2-5
D gene: NA
CDR3 protein: ASSPRGAGTQY

V gene: TRBV6-1
J gene: TRBJ2-3
D gene: TRBD2
CDR3 protein: ASRDGLAVPTQY

V gene: TRBV24-1
J gene: TRBJ2-1
D gene: TRBD1
CDR3 protein: ATSDSPGGQGANPEEQF

V gene: TRBV4-2
J gene: TRBJ1-6
D gene: NA
CDR3 protein: ASSLSGTPNSPLH

V gene: TRBV7-8
J gene: TRBJ1-1
D gene: NA
CDR3 protein: ASSMTGGHKNTEAF

V gene: TRBV2
J gene: TRBJ2-3
D gene: NA
CDR3 protein: ASRKLGDTQY

V gene: TRBV28
J gene: TRBJ1-2
D gene: NA
CDR3 protein: ASSPDAEYRTVGYT

V gene: TRBV5-1
J gene: TRBJ2-1
D gene: TRBD2
CDR3 protein: ASSLGTSRYYNEQF

V gene: TRBV6-1
J gene: TRBJ2-1
D gene: TRBD2
CDR3 protein: ASSEDLTSANSYNEQF

V gene: TRBV7-2
J gene: TRBJ1-5
D gene: NA
CDR3 protein: ASSFRTGDWPQH

V gene: TRBV20-1
J gene: TRBJ2-7
D gene: TRBD2
CDR3 protein: SAGGLGGYEQY

V gene: TRBV6-8
J gene: TRBJ2-1
D gene: NA
CDR3 protein: ASSYRWAGQHNEQF

V gene: TRBV23-1
J gene: TRBJ2-7
D gene: TRBD2
CDR3 protein: ASSQTRASGSYEQY

V gene: TRBV28
J gene: TRBJ2-3
D gene: NA
CDR3 protein: ASSSPLGREALTDTQY

V gene: TRBV28
J gene: TRBJ2-7
D gene: TRBD1
CDR3 protein: ASSVLGTAYYEQY

V gene: TRBV2
J gene: TRBJ1-1
D gene: NA
CDR3 protein: ASFSQGWNTEAF

V gene: TRBV11-3
J gene: TRBJ2-1
D gene: NA
CDR3 protein: ASSLPEGDEQF

V gene: TRBV6-2/TRBV6-3
J gene: TRBJ2-7
D gene: TRBD1
CDR3 protein: ASSYPQTGTGTDYEQY

V gene: TRBV4-1
J gene: TRBJ2-1
D gene: TRBD2
CDR3 protein: ASRGGSDEQF

V gene: TRBV28
J gene: TRBJ2-1
D gene: NA
CDR3 protein: ASSLLGRGSNEQF

V gene: TRBV6-1
J gene: TRBJ2-2
D gene: TRBD1
CDR3 protein: ASRGGQGSPGELF

V gene: TRBV7-2
J gene: TRBJ2-1
D gene: TRBD2
CDR3 protein: ASSRPGLAGGSSYNEQF

V gene: TRBV7-2
J gene: TRBJ2-7
D gene: TRBD2
CDR3 protein: ASSLERTSGYEQY

V gene: TRBV6-6
J gene: TRBJ2-3
D gene: NA
CDR3 protein: ASSPISMASGTDTQY